The rows below give T cell receptor beta chains drawn from one sample of a study of T cells after yellow fever vaccination. TCRdb recomputed calls from the 5' RACE reads with MiXCR, one row per CDR3 protein. The sample has 400,000 to 450,000 distinct CDR3 sequences; around a sixth are singletons. The sample consisted of PBMCs, taken before the yellow fever booster vaccination. The receptor source for this set is a man between 18 and 35 years old who received the YFV17D yellow fever vaccine. The CDR3 runs from the conserved cysteine through the conserved F or W. Fields, in order: D gene, V gene, clone size, J gene, CDR3 DNA, CDR3 protein. D genes are given only for firm matches. Clone size is shown for a subset of rows, as once, few, many or a class of expanded clone.

NA	TRBV6-2/TRBV6-3	NA	TRBJ2-7	TGTGCCAGCAGCTTACTGCATACCTACGAGCAGTACTTC	CASSLLHTYEQYF
TRBD1	TRBV7-9	NA	TRBJ2-7	TGTGCCAGCAGCACTCAGGACAGGGGGGACGAGCAGTACTTC	CASSTQDRGDEQYF
TRBD1	TRBV4-1	NA	TRBJ2-3	TGCGCCAGCAGCCAGGTGGATGGACAGGGGACTGGTACGCAGTATTTT	CASSQVDGQGTGTQYF
NA	TRBV12-3/TRBV12-4	few	TRBJ2-2	TGTGCCAGCAGCCGCAGTGGGTTCCGTACCGGGGAGCTGTTTTTT	CASSRSGFRTGELFF
TRBD1	TRBV25-1	NA	TRBJ1-2	TGTGCCAGCAGTGAAGGCAGGGGGTTTGGTGGCTACACCTTC	CASSEGRGFGGYTF
TRBD2	TRBV6-2/TRBV6-3	NA	TRBJ2-3	TGTGCCAGCAGTCCGTCGACTAGCGGGGGAGCAGATACGCAGTATTTT	CASSPSTSGGADTQYF
NA	TRBV5-5	few	TRBJ1-5	TGTGCCAGCAGCTCCCATTGGGGGGATAGCAATCAGCCCCAGCATTTT	CASSSHWGDSNQPQHF
NA	TRBV9	NA	TRBJ1-1	TGTGCCAGCAGCGTAGACTCAGATGAAGCTTTCTTT	CASSVDSDEAFF
NA	TRBV9	NA	TRBJ1-6	TGTGCCAGCAGCTCATCGGGCGAGTATAATTCACCCCTCCACTTT	CASSSSGEYNSPLHF
NA	TRBV7-2	few	TRBJ2-7	TGTGCCAGCAGTAATACCGGGGCCGCCTCCTACGAGCAGTACTTC	CASSNTGAASYEQYF
NA	TRBV20-1	NA	TRBJ2-7	TGCAGTGCTGCCAGGGGCACCTACGAGCAGTACTTC	CSAARGTYEQYF
NA	TRBV12-3/TRBV12-4	many	TRBJ2-1	TGTGCCAGCAGTTCCCGCAATGAGCAGTTCTTC	CASSSRNEQFF
TRBD1	TRBV7-2	few	TRBJ1-6	TGTGCCAGCAGCTACGACAGGGATTCACCCCTCCACTTT	CASSYDRDSPLHF
NA	TRBV20-1	NA	TRBJ2-3	TGCAGTGCTAGTTTGGCTCCAACGACAGATACGCAGTATTTT	CSASLAPTTDTQYF
NA	TRBV4-1	few	TRBJ1-2	TGCGCCAGCAGCCAACCGGGGACCCAGAAGGGCTACACCTTC	CASSQPGTQKGYTF
NA	TRBV6-2/TRBV6-3	NA	TRBJ1-1	TGTGCCAGCAGTTACTCTATTAAGGGGAACACTGAAGCTTTCTTT	CASSYSIKGNTEAFF
NA	TRBV3-1	NA	TRBJ1-6	TGTGCCAGCAGCCGTACGGAAAACTATAATTCACCCCTCCACTTT	CASSRTENYNSPLHF
NA	TRBV4-1	NA	TRBJ1-6	TGCGCCAGCAGCCAGCGAAGAGAATCACCCCTCCACTTT	CASSQRRESPLHF
TRBD2	TRBV20-1	many	TRBJ2-5	TGCAGTGCTACTAGCGGGGGGTCGGAGACCCAGTACTTC	CSATSGGSETQYF
NA	TRBV24-1	NA	TRBJ1-1	TGTGCCACACAAGGACACTCGAACACTGAAGCTTTCTTT	CATQGHSNTEAFF
NA	TRBV5-1	NA	TRBJ2-3	TGCGCCAGCAGCCCTGGTGGGACTCCGGGGGCGCGAAATACGCAGTATTTT	CASSPGGTPGARNTQYF
NA	TRBV7-9	NA	TRBJ1-3	TGTGCCAGCAGCCCCCCGGGGGTCGTTGGTACCATATATTTT	CASSPPGVVGTIYF
NA	TRBV7-2	few	TRBJ1-2	TGTGCCAGCAGCCGGACAGTGAGGAACTATGGCTACACCTTC	CASSRTVRNYGYTF
NA	TRBV20-1	few	TRBJ2-7	TGCAGTGCTAGAGCGGGCCAACACTACGAGCAGTACTTC	CSARAGQHYEQYF
TRBD1	TRBV6-1	NA	TRBJ1-1	TGTGCCAGCACCTACCCCGGACAGGGAAATTACTTGAACACTGAAGCTTTCTTT	CASTYPGQGNYLNTEAFF
NA	TRBV4-3	NA	TRBJ2-7	TGCGCCAGCAGCCAAGCAGGGGTGGGTCCTGAGAAGCAGTACTTC	CASSQAGVGPEKQYF
TRBD1	TRBV20-1	NA	TRBJ2-3	TGCAGTGCTTGGGACAGGGGCAGTATCACAGATACGCAGTATTTT	CSAWDRGSITDTQYF
TRBD2	TRBV5-1	NA	TRBJ2-3	TGCGCCAGCAGCTCTTATGGGACTAGTTTGGCAGATACGCAGTATTTT	CASSSYGTSLADTQYF
TRBD1	TRBV25-1	few	TRBJ1-1	TGTGCCAGCAGAGGGACAGTTAACACTGAAGCTTTCTTT	CASRGTVNTEAFF
TRBD1	TRBV29-1	few	TRBJ2-6	TGCAGCGTTGAGGGGGTTGACCGAGACAGGGGGCCTCTCTCTGGGGCCAACGTCCTGACTTTC	CSVEGVDRDRGPLSGANVLTF
NA	TRBV6-5	few	TRBJ1-2	TGTGCCAGCAGTTACTCTGCGGCAGACTATGGCTACACCTTC	CASSYSAADYGYTF
NA	TRBV18	many	TRBJ2-7	TGTGCCAGCTCACCGGCGGGCACCGCTTACGAGCAGTACTTC	CASSPAGTAYEQYF
TRBD1	TRBV12-3/TRBV12-4	few	TRBJ2-3	TGTGCCAGCAGTGCGCGACAGGGACCTAGCACAGATACGCAGTATTTT	CASSARQGPSTDTQYF
NA	TRBV12-3/TRBV12-4	few	TRBJ1-3	TGTGCCAGCAGATCCTCCGGGGGATCCGGAAACACCATATATTTT	CASRSSGGSGNTIYF
NA	TRBV7-9	NA	TRBJ2-1	TGTGCCAGCAGCTTACGTATGAGTCGGGGGAATGAGCAGTTCTTC	CASSLRMSRGNEQFF
TRBD2	TRBV20-1	few	TRBJ2-5	TGCAGTGCTAGAGATTGGCCAGCGGGGGGGTACAACCAAGAGACCCAGTACTTC	CSARDWPAGGYNQETQYF
NA	TRBV14	NA	TRBJ2-5	TGTGCCAGCAGCCCCGGCGGCGTAGCGTTAAGTGAGACCCAGTACTTC	CASSPGGVALSETQYF
TRBD2	TRBV6-6	NA	TRBJ2-1	TGTGCCAGCAGTTCGCTTTTGGGGAGCGGGGGAAACAATGAGCAGTTCTTC	CASSSLLGSGGNNEQFF
TRBD1	TRBV6-5	NA	TRBJ2-5	TGTGCCAGCAGCCGTTCCGGGACAGGGGGCATCGAGACCCAGTACTTC	CASSRSGTGGIETQYF
NA	TRBV20-1	few	TRBJ2-3	TGCAGTGCTCCGGGACGGAGCTCCACAGATACGCAGTATTTT	CSAPGRSSTDTQYF
NA	TRBV5-1	few	TRBJ2-5	TGCGCCAGCAGATGGAGGGGGGAGGCGGAGACCCAGTACTTC	CASRWRGEAETQYF
NA	TRBV11-2	NA	TRBJ2-2	TGTGCCAGCAGCTTAGATCGGGACTGGGGGAACACCGGGGAGCTGTTTTTT	CASSLDRDWGNTGELFF
TRBD1	TRBV7-3	NA	TRBJ1-1	TGTGCCAGCAGCCCGGTAGGGGGCATGAACACTGAAGCTTTCTTT	CASSPVGGMNTEAFF
TRBD2	TRBV5-1	NA	TRBJ2-3	TGCGCCAGCGCGGGACTAGCGGGGGCCACAGATACGCAGTATTTT	CASAGLAGATDTQYF
TRBD1	TRBV6-5	few	TRBJ1-2	TGTGCCAGCCGACCCCAGGGGGCTAGTCGATATGGCTACACCTTC	CASRPQGASRYGYTF
NA	TRBV11-1	few	TRBJ1-6	TGTGCCAGCAGCTTAGTGGTCAGGGATTCACCCCTCCACTTT	CASSLVVRDSPLHF
NA	TRBV7-2	NA	TRBJ2-3	TGTGCCACTACCCCCGGGGTCCGGGGAGACACGCAGTATTTT	CATTPGVRGDTQYF
NA	TRBV11-2	NA	TRBJ2-5	TGTGCCAGCAGCTTTTCGGCCGTAGGGACACAAGAGACCCAGTACTTC	CASSFSAVGTQETQYF
NA	TRBV5-6	NA	TRBJ2-5	TGTGCCAGCAGCCTGGGGGTCAGCCTGTACCAAGAGACCCAGTACTTC	CASSLGVSLYQETQYF
NA	TRBV20-1	NA	TRBJ2-7	TGCAGTGCTAGAGTTAGGGGACGCCCGGAGCAGTACTTC	CSARVRGRPEQYF
TRBD2	TRBV7-2	few	TRBJ2-2	TGTGCCAGCAGCTACCCAGCGGGGGCTCCCGGCGGGGAGCTGTTTTTT	CASSYPAGAPGGELFF
TRBD1	TRBV6-2/TRBV6-3	NA	TRBJ2-7	TGTGCCAGCAGTTCAGCCGGGACAGCTTCTTACGAGCAGTACTTC	CASSSAGTASYEQYF
NA	TRBV6-1	few	TRBJ1-6	TGTGCCAGCAGCGGGACCGGGAATAATTCACCCCTCCACTTT	CASSGTGNNSPLHF
NA	TRBV28	NA	TRBJ2-2	TGTGCCAGCAGTTTTAGGGGTATGGGCACCGGGGAGCTGTTTTTT	CASSFRGMGTGELFF
NA	TRBV9	few	TRBJ2-5	TGTGCCAGCAGCGGGGAGGCTGGAGGTAGAGAGACCCAGTACTTC	CASSGEAGGRETQYF
TRBD2	TRBV4-1	NA	TRBJ2-5	TGCGCCAGCAGCCAAGATTGGGAATTGCGGGGGGGAAGAATGGAGACCCAGTACTTC	CASSQDWELRGGRMETQYF
TRBD1	TRBV6-5	few	TRBJ1-1	TGTGCCAGCAGTGCGACAGGGCGGGTCACTGAAGCTTTCTTT	CASSATGRVTEAFF